This T cell receptor (beta chain) was recorded in a study of blood T cell repertoires in COVID-19. Looking at the study overall: Some COVID-19 samples were acute and others convalescent; all came from the United States, Italy and Spain. T cells, B-cell-depleted T cells, or PBMCs provided the cDNA or gDNA that served as material.

This clone was recorded a few times. Per the original data handling: Estimates of nucleated cell counts were drawn from the amplification of reference gene primers. Sequencing used immunoSEQ multiplex PCR; TCRdb keeps in-frame clones, though not all of them. Clonal size and the V and J genes are those of that table, whereas D and trimming came from the DNA. The data show 95,000 to 150,000 clones, roughly 82% seen once. The source material was peripheral blood. The receptor's source is a human donor in a cohort sampled during active COVID-19.

CDR3 nucleotides: TGTGCCAGCAGCTGGGGGACAGGGCGAACTGGAAACACCATATATTTT. Encoded protein: CASSWGTGRTGNTIYF. This chain connects TRBV11-2 to TRBJ1-3; TRBD1 agrees at 9 bases. Looked up from germline, CDR1 is SGHAT and CDR2 is FQNNGV. CDR3 size: 16 residues. V shed 4 bases, J shed 2 bases, and the junction held 6 bases outside the gene matches.